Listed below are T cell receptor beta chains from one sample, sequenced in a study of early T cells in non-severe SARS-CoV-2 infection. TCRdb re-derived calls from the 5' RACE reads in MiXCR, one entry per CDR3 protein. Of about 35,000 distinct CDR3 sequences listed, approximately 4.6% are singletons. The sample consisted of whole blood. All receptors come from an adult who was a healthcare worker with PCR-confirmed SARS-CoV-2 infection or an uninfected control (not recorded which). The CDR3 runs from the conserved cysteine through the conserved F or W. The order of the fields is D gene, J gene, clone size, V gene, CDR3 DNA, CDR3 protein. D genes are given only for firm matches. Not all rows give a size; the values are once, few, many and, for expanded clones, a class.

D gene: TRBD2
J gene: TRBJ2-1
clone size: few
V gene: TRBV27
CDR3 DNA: TGTGCCAGCACACCGGGACTAGTCGTCCATGAGCAGTTCTTC
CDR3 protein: CASTPGLVVHEQFF

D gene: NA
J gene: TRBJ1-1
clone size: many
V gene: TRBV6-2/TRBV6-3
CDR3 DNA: TGTGCCAGCAGTTACGGAGGGGCCTCTGAAGCTTTCTTT
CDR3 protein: CASSYGGASEAFF

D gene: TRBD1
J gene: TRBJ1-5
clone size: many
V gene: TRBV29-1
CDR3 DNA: TGCAGCGTTGGACAGGGGATCAATCAGCCCCAGCATTTT
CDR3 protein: CSVGQGINQPQHF

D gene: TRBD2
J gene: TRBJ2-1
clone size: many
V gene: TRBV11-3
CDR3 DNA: TGTGCCAGCAGCTTTAGCGGGGGGGCCCATGAGCAGTTCTTC
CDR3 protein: CASSFSGGAHEQFF

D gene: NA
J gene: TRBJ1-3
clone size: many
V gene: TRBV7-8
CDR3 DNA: TGTGCCAGCAGCTTACTGCCCTCTGGAAACACCATATATTTT
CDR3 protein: CASSLLPSGNTIYF

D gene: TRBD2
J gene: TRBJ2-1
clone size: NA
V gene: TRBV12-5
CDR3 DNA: TGTGCTAGTGGTGCTCTAGCGGACGAGCAGTTCTTC
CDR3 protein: CASGALADEQFF

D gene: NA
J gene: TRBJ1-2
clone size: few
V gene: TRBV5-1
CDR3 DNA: TGCGCCAGCAGGTTCGACGGTAACTATGGCTACACCTTC
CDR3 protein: CASRFDGNYGYTF

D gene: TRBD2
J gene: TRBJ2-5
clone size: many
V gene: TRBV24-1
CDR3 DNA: TGTGCCACCAGTGCAAAACTAGCGGGGGATACAGAGACCCAGTACTTC
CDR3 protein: CATSAKLAGDTETQYF

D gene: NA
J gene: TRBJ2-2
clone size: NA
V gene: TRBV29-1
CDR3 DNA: TGCAGCGTCGCCCCGACGGCTTTCGCCGGGGAGCTGTTTTTT
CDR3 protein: CSVAPTAFAGELFF

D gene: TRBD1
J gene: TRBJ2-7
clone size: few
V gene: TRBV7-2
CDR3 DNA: TGTGCCAGCAGCTTACCTTCGTGGACAGGGCGCTACGAGCAGTACTTC
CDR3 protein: CASSLPSWTGRYEQYF

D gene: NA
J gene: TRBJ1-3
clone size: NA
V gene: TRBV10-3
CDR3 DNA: TGTGCCATCAGTGATCAGAACTCTGGAAACACCATATATTTT
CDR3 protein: CAISDQNSGNTIYF

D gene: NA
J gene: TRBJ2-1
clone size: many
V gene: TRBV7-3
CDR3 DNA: TGTGCCAGCAGCTGGAGGGGGCAAACCTACAATGAGCAGTTCTTC
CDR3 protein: CASSWRGQTYNEQFF

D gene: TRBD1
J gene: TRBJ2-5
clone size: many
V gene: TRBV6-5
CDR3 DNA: TGTGCCAGCAGTTACCCGGGACAGCCTCAAGAGACCCAGTACTTC
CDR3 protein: CASSYPGQPQETQYF

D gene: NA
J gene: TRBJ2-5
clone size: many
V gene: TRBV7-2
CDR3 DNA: TGTGCCAGCAGCTTGCAGGACCAAGAGACCCAGTACTTC
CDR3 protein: CASSLQDQETQYF

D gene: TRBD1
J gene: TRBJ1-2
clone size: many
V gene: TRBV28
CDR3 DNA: TGTGCCAGCAATTCCGCAACAGGGGGTATAATCTTCTATGGCTACACCTTC
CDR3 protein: CASNSATGGIIFYGYTF

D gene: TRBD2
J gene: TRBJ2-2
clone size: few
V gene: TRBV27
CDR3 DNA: TGTGCCAGCAGCCCGCGGGGGGCTACCGGGGAGCTGTTTTTT
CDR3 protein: CASSPRGATGELFF

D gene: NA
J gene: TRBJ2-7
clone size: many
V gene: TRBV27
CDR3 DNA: TGTGCCAGCAGTTTACCGGGACACCCCTACGAGCAGTACTTC
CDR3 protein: CASSLPGHPYEQYF

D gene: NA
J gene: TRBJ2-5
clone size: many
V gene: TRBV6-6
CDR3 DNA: TGTGCCAGCACCCCGACTGCCGGGGGAGAGACCCAGTACTTC
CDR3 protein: CASTPTAGGETQYF

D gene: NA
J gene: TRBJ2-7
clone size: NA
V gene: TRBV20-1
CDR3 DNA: TGCAGTGCTAGACTTTCAAGGACCGGGACTCCTTCCTACGAGCAGTACTTC
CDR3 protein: CSARLSRTGTPSYEQYF

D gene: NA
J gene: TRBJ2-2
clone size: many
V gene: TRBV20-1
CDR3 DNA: TGCAGTGCTAGAGATAAGAGGAACACCGGGGAGCTGTTTTTT
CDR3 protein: CSARDKRNTGELFF

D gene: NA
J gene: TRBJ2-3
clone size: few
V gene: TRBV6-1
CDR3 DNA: TGTGCCAGCAGTGGGACATACACAGATACGCAGTATTTT
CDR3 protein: CASSGTYTDTQYF

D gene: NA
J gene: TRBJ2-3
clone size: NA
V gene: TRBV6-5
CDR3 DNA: TGTGCCAGCAGTTACGGCACGAGCAACACAGATACGCAGTATTTT
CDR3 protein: CASSYGTSNTDTQYF

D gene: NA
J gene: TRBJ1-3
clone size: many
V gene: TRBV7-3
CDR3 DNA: TGTGCCAGCAGCTTAGGGCACGAACTTGGAAACACCATATATTTT
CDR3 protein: CASSLGHELGNTIYF

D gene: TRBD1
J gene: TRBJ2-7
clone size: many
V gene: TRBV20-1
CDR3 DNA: TGCAGTGCTAGAGCCGGGACAGGGTACTACGAGCAGTACTTC
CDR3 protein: CSARAGTGYYEQYF

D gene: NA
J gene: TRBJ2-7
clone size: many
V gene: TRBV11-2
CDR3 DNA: TGTGCCAGCAGCTTTCAGGGGTCCTACGAGCAGTACTTC
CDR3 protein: CASSFQGSYEQYF

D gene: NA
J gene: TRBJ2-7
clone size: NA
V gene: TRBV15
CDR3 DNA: TGTGCCACCAGCAGAGATGGAGGGCCCTACGAGCAGTACTTC
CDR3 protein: CATSRDGGPYEQYF

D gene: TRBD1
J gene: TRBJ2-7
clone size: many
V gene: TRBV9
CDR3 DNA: TGTGCCAGCAGCGTCGGGACAGGGACTTACGCCTACGAGCAGTACTTC
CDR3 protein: CASSVGTGTYAYEQYF

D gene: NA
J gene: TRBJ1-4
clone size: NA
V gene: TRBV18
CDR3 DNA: TGTGCCAGCTCACCAAGGCAGGGTACCGCAACTAATGAAAAACTGTTTTTT
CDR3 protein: CASSPRQGTATNEKLFF

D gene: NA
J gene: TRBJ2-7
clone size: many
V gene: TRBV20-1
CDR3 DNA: TGCAGTGCTAGCGCCTTGACAGAATCCTACGAGCAGTACTTC
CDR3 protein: CSASALTESYEQYF

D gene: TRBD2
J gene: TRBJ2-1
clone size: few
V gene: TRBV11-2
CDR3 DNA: TGTGCCAGCAGCTTAGTTCGCGGGGGAGGTGAGCAGTTCTTC
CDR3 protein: CASSLVRGGGEQFF

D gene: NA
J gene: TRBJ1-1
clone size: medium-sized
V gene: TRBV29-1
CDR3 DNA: TGCAGCGCGGGAGTCCCCACTGAAGCTTTCTTT
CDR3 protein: CSAGVPTEAFF

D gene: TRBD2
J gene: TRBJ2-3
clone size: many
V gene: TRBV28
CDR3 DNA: TGTGCCAGCAGTTTTCTAGCGGGGGGCACAGATACGCAGTATTTT
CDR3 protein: CASSFLAGGTDTQYF

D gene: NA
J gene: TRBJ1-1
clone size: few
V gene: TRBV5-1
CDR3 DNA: TGCGCCAGCAGCTTGGCCGGAGCAGCTGAAGCTTTCTTT
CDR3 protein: CASSLAGAAEAFF

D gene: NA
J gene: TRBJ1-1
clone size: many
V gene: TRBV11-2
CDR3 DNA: TGTGCCAGCTCATTCCTCGACAGGAACACTGAAGCTTTCTTT
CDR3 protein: CASSFLDRNTEAFF

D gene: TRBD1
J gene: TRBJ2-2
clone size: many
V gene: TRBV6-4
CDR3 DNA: TGTGCCAGCAGGACAGGGGATACCGGGGAGCTGTTTTTT
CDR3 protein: CASRTGDTGELFF

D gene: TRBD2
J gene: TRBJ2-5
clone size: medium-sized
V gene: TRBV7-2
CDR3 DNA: TGTGCCAGCAGCTTAGGTCGCGGCGGGGGGGCCCAAGAGACCCAGTACTTC
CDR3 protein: CASSLGRGGGAQETQYF

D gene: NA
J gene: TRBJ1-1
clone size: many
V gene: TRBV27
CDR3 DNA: TGTGCCAGCATCAAGGGCACTGAAGCTTTCTTT
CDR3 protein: CASIKGTEAFF

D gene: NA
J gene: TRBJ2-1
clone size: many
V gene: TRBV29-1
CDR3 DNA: TGCAGCGGAACTTCCCTGGGATTAGGGGATGAGCAGTTCTTC
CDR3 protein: CSGTSLGLGDEQFF

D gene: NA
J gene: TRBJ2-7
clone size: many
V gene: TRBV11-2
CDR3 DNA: TGTGCCAGCAGCCCCATCCGACGGGGGAGCTCCTACGAGCAGTACTTC
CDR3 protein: CASSPIRRGSSYEQYF

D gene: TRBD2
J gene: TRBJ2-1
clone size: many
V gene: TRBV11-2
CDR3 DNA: TGTGCCAGCAGCTGGAGAGCGGGGGGCATGGATGAGCAGTTCTTC
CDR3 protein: CASSWRAGGMDEQFF

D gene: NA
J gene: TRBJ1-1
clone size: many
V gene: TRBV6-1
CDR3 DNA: TGTGCCAGCACGCCGGCAGGGATGAACACTGAAGCTTTCTTT
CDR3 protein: CASTPAGMNTEAFF

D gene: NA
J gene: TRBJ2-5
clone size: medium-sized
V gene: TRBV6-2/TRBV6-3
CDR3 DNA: TGTGCCAGCAGTTACCTGGCGGGGGCGACGGACACCCTGGCGGAGACCCAGTACTTC
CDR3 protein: CASSYLAGATDTLAETQYF

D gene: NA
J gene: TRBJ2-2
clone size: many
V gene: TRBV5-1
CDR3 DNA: TGCGCCAGCAGCTTGGAGACAGCTAACACCGGGGAGCTGTTTTTT
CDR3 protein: CASSLETANTGELFF

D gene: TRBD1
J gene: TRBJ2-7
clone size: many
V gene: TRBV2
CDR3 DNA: TGTGCCAGCAGGGACAGGGTAAACGAGCAGTACTTC
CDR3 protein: CASRDRVNEQYF

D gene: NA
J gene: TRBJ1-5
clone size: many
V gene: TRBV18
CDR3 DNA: TGTGCCAGCTCACAGGAAAACGACAATCAGCCCCAGCATTTT
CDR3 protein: CASSQENDNQPQHF

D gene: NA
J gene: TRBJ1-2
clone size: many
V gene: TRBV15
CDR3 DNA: TGTGCCACCAGCAGAGATTCGGCGGTGAACTATGGCTACACCTTC
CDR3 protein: CATSRDSAVNYGYTF

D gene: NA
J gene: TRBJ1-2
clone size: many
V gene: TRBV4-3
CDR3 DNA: TGCGCCAGCAGCCACCACACCGGGTCGTTAAAATTCTATGGCTACACCTTC
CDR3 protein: CASSHHTGSLKFYGYTF

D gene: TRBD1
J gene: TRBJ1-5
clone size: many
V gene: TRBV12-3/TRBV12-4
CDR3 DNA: TGTGCCAGCAGTTCATCCGGGACAGGGGTTGGTCAGCCCCAGCATTTT
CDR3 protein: CASSSSGTGVGQPQHF

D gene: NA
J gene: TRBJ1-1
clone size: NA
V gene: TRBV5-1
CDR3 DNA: TGCGCCAGCAGCTTGGGGAGTAGTATCATGAACACTGAAGCTTTCTTT
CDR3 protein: CASSLGSSIMNTEAFF

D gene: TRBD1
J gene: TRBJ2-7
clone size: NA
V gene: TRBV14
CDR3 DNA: TGTGCCAGCAGCCAATTTAACAGGGGCTACGAGCAGTACTTC
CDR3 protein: CASSQFNRGYEQYF

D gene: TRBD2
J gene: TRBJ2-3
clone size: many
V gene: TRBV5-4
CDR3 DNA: TGTGCCAGCAGCCCTGGGACTAGCGGCACAGATACGCAGTATTTT
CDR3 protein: CASSPGTSGTDTQYF

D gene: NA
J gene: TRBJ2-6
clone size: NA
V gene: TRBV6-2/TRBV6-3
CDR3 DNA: TGTGCCAGCAGTTCCCAGGCTGGGGCCAACGTCCTGACTTTC
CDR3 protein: CASSSQAGANVLTF

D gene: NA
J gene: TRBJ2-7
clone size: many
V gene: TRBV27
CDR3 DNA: TGTGCCAGCAGTACGGGACCGACCTCCTACGAGCAGTACTTC
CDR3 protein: CASSTGPTSYEQYF

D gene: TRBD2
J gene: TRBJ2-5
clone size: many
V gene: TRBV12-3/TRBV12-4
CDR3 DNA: TGTGCCAGCAGCTCACGCGGGGGTCTTGAGACCCAGTACTTC
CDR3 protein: CASSSRGGLETQYF

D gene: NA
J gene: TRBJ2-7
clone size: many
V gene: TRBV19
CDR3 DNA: TGTGCCAGTAGTATGGGTCAGGGCGCCTACGAGCAGTACTTC
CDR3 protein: CASSMGQGAYEQYF